Listed below are T cell receptor beta chains from one sample, sequenced in a study of response to subunit inactivated influenza vaccine. MiXCR, applied by TCRdb to the RT-PCR reads, yields one record per CDR3 protein. This sample has around 710,000 distinct CDR3 sequences, with over 11% found just once. The sequencing used PBMCs from blood, collected 14 days before vaccination. These receptors all stem from a man over 45 who received an inactivated influenza vaccine. The conserved cysteine and the conserved F or W are not part of the CDR3 here.

j_call | v_call | cdr3_aa
TRBJ2-5 | TRBV5-1 | ASSPPVGGFQETQY
TRBJ2-6 | TRBV29-1 | SVGGFSGRGQGSSGANVLT
TRBJ2-1 | TRBV18 | ASSPPDRGRFEVYNEQF
TRBJ1-2 | TRBV20-1 | SARETGGHYGYT
TRBJ1-2 | TRBV20-1 | SAPRDSTNYGYT
TRBJ2-7 | TRBV29-1 | SVETGGPYEQY
TRBJ1-1 | TRBV4-1 | ASSHDRGQAF
TRBJ2-3 | TRBV18 | ASSIGNTDTQY
TRBJ2-4 | TRBV4-1 | ASSQGWTSGGPGNIQY
TRBJ2-5 | TRBV20-1 | SARSGEETQY
TRBJ2-7 | TRBV5-4 | ASSGTDAYEQY
TRBJ2-2 | TRBV5-8 | ASSLYGDLTGELF
TRBJ2-3 | TRBV20-1 | SASGMGGADTQY
TRBJ2-7 | TRBV5-1 | ASSLAGDFYEQY
TRBJ1-4 | TRBV28 | ASRQVPGQGGDEKLF
TRBJ2-1 | TRBV15 | ATSRQLAGIYNEQF
TRBJ2-5 | TRBV6-2/TRBV6-3 | ASSYAGIRETQY
TRBJ2-2 | TRBV10-3 | AISGQTGFRTGELF
TRBJ2-3 | TRBV29-1 | SVGGREY
TRBJ1-6 | TRBV5-1 | ASRSTGISPLH
TRBJ2-1 | TRBV7-2 | ASSLDSSSYNEQF
TRBJ2-1 | TRBV20-1 | SARVAEGRSYNEQF
TRBJ1-2 | TRBV29-1 | SVGVYRQDYGYT
TRBJ2-3 | TRBV12-3/TRBV12-4 | ASSPSSRTDTQY
TRBJ2-1 | TRBV5-1 | ASSPFSGPRGNEQF
TRBJ2-2 | TRBV29-1 | SVVVRLAGNTGELF
TRBJ1-1 | TRBV28 | ASSTRWHADLAF
TRBJ2-7 | TRBV7-6 | ATGTRYEQY
TRBJ1-3 | TRBV10-3 | AISPTGAGDTIY
TRBJ2-2 | TRBV12-3/TRBV12-4 | ASRLTRDMLKTGELF
TRBJ2-7 | TRBV4-2 | ASSQEMGQPSYEQY
TRBJ2-5 | TRBV7-2 | ASSLGRVEWETQY
TRBJ2-3 | TRBV5-1 | ASSSSKPSTDTQY
TRBJ1-6 | TRBV4-3 | ASSQVDRAANSPLH
TRBJ2-7 | TRBV12-3/TRBV12-4 | ASSLMAGVEQY
TRBJ2-3 | TRBV2 | ASREGGRTGTGVTRGQY
TRBJ1-3 | TRBV6-5 | ASSYSSSGNTIY
TRBJ1-1 | TRBV7-2 | ASSLKAPPGITF
TRBJ2-1 | TRBV11-3 | ASSATGRYNEQF
TRBJ1-3 | TRBV5-1 | ASSIGTVGNTIY
TRBJ1-6 | TRBV7-9 | ASSPRTGSESPLH
TRBJ1-2 | TRBV7-2 | ASSLARVGGYGYT
TRBJ2-1 | TRBV7-2 | ASSLTLAGGDEQF
TRBJ1-2 | TRBV29-1 | SVEWGTIYGYT
TRBJ2-3 | TRBV7-9 | ASSLAGMVTDTQY
TRBJ2-1 | TRBV4-2 | ASSQSTGAKYNEQF
TRBJ2-7 | TRBV12-3/TRBV12-4 | ASSLAIRAVSYEQY
TRBJ2-3 | TRBV19 | ASSIARASTDTQY